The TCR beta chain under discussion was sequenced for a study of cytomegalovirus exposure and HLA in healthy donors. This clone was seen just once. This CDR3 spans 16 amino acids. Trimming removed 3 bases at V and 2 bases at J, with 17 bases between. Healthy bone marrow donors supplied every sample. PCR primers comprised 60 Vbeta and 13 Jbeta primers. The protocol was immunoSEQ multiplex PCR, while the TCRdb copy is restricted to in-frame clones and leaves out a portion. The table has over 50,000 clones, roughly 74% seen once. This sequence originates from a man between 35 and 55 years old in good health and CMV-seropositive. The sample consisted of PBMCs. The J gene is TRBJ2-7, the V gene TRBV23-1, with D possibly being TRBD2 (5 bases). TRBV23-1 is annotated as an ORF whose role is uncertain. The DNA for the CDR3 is TGCGCCAGCAGTCAGGGTCCCAGCCGGGAAACCTACGAGCAGTACTTC. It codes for CASSQGPSRETYEQYF.